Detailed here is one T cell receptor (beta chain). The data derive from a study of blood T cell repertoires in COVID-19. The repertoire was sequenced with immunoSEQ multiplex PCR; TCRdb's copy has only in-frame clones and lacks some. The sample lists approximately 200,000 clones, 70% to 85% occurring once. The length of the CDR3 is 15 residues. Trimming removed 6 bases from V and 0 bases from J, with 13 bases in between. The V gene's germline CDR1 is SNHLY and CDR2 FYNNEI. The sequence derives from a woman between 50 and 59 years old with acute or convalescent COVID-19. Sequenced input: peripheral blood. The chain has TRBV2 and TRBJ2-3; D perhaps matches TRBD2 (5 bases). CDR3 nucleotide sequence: TGTGCCAGCAGAAGCAACGGGATGAGCACAGATACGCAGTATTTT. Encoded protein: CASRSNGMSTDTQYF.